Listed below are T cell receptor beta chains from one sample, sequenced in a study of blood T cell repertoires in COVID-19. The table came from immunoSEQ multiplex PCR; TCRdb's copy has only in-frame clones and leaves some out. The repertoire holds some 150,000 clones, with around 80% as singletons. Sequencing input: peripheral blood. The receptors here all came from a man aged 55-75 years with acute or convalescent COVID-19. CDR3s include the opening cysteine and the closing phenylalanine or tryptophan. The D gene is left open where the match is weak. Not every row has a clone size; where given, it reads once, few, many or a size class.

abundance	v_gene	d_gene	j_gene	CDR3aa	CDR3nt
-	TRBV6-2/TRBV6-3	-	TRBJ1-2	CASSGGFRAGGYTF	TGTGCCAGCAGTGGCGGTTTCAGGGCAGGCGGCTACACCTTC
-	TRBV19	-	TRBJ2-7	CASSIAPTAGYEQYF	TGTGCCAGTAGTATAGCCCCCACAGCGGGCTACGAGCAGTACTTC
-	TRBV15	-	TRBJ2-7	CATRTGESSYEQYF	TGTGCCACCAGGACAGGTGAGAGCTCCTACGAGCAGTACTTC
-	TRBV7-8	TRBD1	TRBJ2-3	CASSLDRATTDTQYF	TGTGCCAGCAGCTTGGACAGGGCTACCACAGATACGCAGTATTTT
-	TRBV2	TRBD2	TRBJ2-3	CASSEPGLAPDTQYF	TGTGCCAGCAGTGAACCCGGACTAGCACCTGATACGCAGTATTTT
few	TRBV27	-	TRBJ1-2	CASSFGAGVYGYTF	TGTGCCAGCAGTTTCGGGGCAGGGGTCTATGGCTACACCTTC
-	TRBV2	-	TRBJ1-1	CASRLRVGNTEAFF	TGTGCCAGCAGACTCAGGGTTGGGAACACTGAAGCTTTCTTT
-	TRBV7-2	TRBD1	TRBJ1-1	CATSWRGRMNTEAFF	TGTGCCACCAGTTGGAGGGGGCGCATGAACACTGAAGCTTTCTTT
-	TRBV28	-	TRBJ1-4	CASRRGWGATNEKLFF	TGTGCCAGCAGAAGAGGGTGGGGGGCAACTAATGAAAAACTGTTTTTT
-	TRBV28	TRBD1	TRBJ1-4	CASSLQGAGEKLFF	TGTGCCAGCAGTTTACAGGGGGCGGGAGAAAAACTGTTTTTT
-	TRBV19	-	TRBJ2-1	CASSIFFGALSSYNEQFF	TGTGCCAGTAGTATTTTTTTCGGAGCCCTAAGCTCCTACAATGAGCAGTTCTTC
-	TRBV28	-	TRBJ1-1	CASSFSHSEAFF	TGTGCCAGCAGTTTTTCGCACTCTGAAGCTTTCTTT
-	TRBV5-4	TRBD1	TRBJ2-3	CASSSRQGTDTQYF	TGTGCCAGCAGCTCCAGACAGGGGACAGATACGCAGTATTTT
-	TRBV10-3	TRBD1	TRBJ1-1	CAIRTGTGSGTEAFF	TGTGCCATCAGGACAGGGACAGGGTCGGGGACTGAAGCTTTCTTT
-	TRBV28	-	TRBJ1-1	CASSDTGLEAFF	TGTGCCAGCAGCGATACAGGGCTTGAAGCTTTCTTT
-	TRBV7-2	TRBD2	TRBJ2-2	CASSLTGLRGAGELFF	TGTGCCAGCAGCTTAACAGGCCTCCGGGGGGCCGGGGAGCTGTTTTTT
few	TRBV29-1	TRBD1	TRBJ1-3	CSVRGTGGNTIYF	TGCAGCGTCCGCGGGACAGGAGGAAACACCATATATTTT
-	TRBV15	TRBD2	TRBJ2-3	CATSRGAGGATDTQYF	TGTGCCACCAGCAGAGGGGCGGGAGGTGCCACAGATACGCAGTATTTT
-	TRBV18	TRBD1	TRBJ1-3	CASSPQATGAGNTIYF	TGTGCCAGCTCACCACAGGCGACAGGGGCTGGAAACACCATATATTTT
once	TRBV3-1/TRBV3-2	TRBD2	TRBJ2-1	CASSPSGEGRGGVEQFF	TGTGCCAGCAGCCCGAGCGGGGAGGGCCGCGGGGGTGTTGAGCAGTTCTTC
-	TRBV9	-	TRBJ1-2	CASSVVGDGYTF	TGTGCCAGCAGCGTAGTCGGTGATGGCTACACCTTC
-	TRBV2	-	TRBJ1-4	CASSEQGWDEKLFF	TGTGCCAGCAGCGAACAGGGTTGGGATGAAAAACTGTTTTTT
-	TRBV7-9	-	TRBJ2-5	CASSLAGRETQYF	TGTGCCAGCAGCTTAGCGGGGAGGGAGACCCAGTACTTC
-	TRBV7-3	TRBD2	TRBJ2-1	CASSLSGGSYNEQFF	TGTGCCAGCAGCTTAAGCGGGGGCTCCTACAATGAGCAGTTCTTC
-	TRBV15	TRBD1	TRBJ2-2	CATSTGTGGNTGELFF	TGTGCCACCAGCACCGGGACAGGGGGCAACACCGGGGAGCTGTTTTTT
-	TRBV5-1	TRBD2	TRBJ2-1	CASSLSSSGTGNEQFF	TGCGCCAGCAGCTTATCGTCTAGCGGGACTGGGAATGAGCAGTTCTTC
-	TRBV4-2	-	TRBJ1-2	CASSPDRTLYGYTF	TGTGCCAGCAGCCCCGACCGGACACTCTATGGCTACACCTTC
-	TRBV25-1	-	TRBJ2-2	CASRGQGGTGELFF	TGTGCCAGCAGAGGACAGGGAGGGACCGGGGAGCTGTTTTTT
-	TRBV9	TRBD1	TRBJ1-3	CASSPPGQGTVVSGNTIYF	TGTGCCAGCAGCCCTCCGGGACAGGGTACCGTGGTCTCTGGAAACACCATATATTTT